The 2 T cell receptor beta chains presented below share a single source sample, sequenced in a study of OX40 agonist ivuxolimab in advanced cancers. The method was the immunoSEQ multiplex PCR assay. TCRdb took this table from immuneACCESS and kept in-frame rearrangements with V and J called. Such tables lack part of the clones; where checked against another copy, unresolved V genes explain under half of the gap, and the rest is unexplained. This sample lists about 48,000 clones; around 86% were detected once. Together, the top ten hold 1.9% of the sample. Here the sequenced sample was CD4+ or CD8+ T cells sorted from blood, taken in a trial of the OX40 agonist ivuxolimab. These receptors were obtained from an adult with an advanced solid tumor such as melanoma, head and neck, liver or kidney cancer.

The rearrangement uses TRBV18 and TRBJ2-7, with D unresolved. The CDR3 totals 15 residues. Trimming took off 3 bases at V and 5 bases at J, with 17 bases between the two ends. Germline lookup yields CDR1 KGHSH and CDR2 LQKENI. The CDR3 sequence: CASSPSTGKGHEQYF. CDR3 sequence (DNA): TGTGCCAGCTCACCCTCGACCGGAAAAGGCCACGAGCAGTACTTC.

The table lists this clone with a count of one. The chain carries TRBV7-9 and TRBJ2-7, with D hard to call. The germline V gene encodes CDR1 SEHNR and CDR2 FQNEAQ (reference sequence). CDR3 length: 15 residues. With 4 bases removed from V and 1 base from J, the gap between germline ends came to 14 bases. This chain's CDR3 is CASSSPSGVSYEQYF. Written as DNA, the CDR3 is TGTGCCAGCAGCTCCCCCTCGGGTGTGTCCTACGAGCAGTACTTC.